A selection of T cell receptor beta chains follows, all from one sample in a study of shared clonotypes between healthy human individuals. Only in-frame clones appear in the TCRdb table, and some are missing; sequencing was by immunoSEQ multiplex PCR. The sample carries fewer than 1.4 million clones, more than 75% recorded once. The specimen sequenced was memory CD4+ T cells from PBMCs. The receptors originated from a man younger than 35 in good health. Some clones in this sample may be carry-over from other donors' samples. Each CDR3 is given with its conserved first and last residue.

J gene | V gene | CDR3 protein
TRBJ2-2 | TRBV9 | CASSVGPGYTGELFF
TRBJ1-6 | TRBV7-8 | CASSLAADSPLHF
TRBJ1-1 | TRBV27 | CASSSTRGNTEAFF
TRBJ1-1 | TRBV7-8 | CASSEGTGAGTEAFF
TRBJ1-1 | TRBV30 | CAWSWAGGITEAFF
TRBJ2-3 | TRBV9 | CASSASPTITDTQYF
TRBJ1-3 | TRBV15 | CATSNPLRDISGNTIYF
TRBJ1-2 | TRBV11-2 | CASSLTPGARDGYTF
TRBJ2-3 | TRBV11-1 | CASSLGRLAYRTDTQYF
TRBJ2-5 | TRBV5-1 | CASSFRAVTDQETQYF
TRBJ2-7 | TRBV27 | CASRSTGGYEQYF
TRBJ2-6 | TRBV4-1 | CASSQIGQTYSSGANVLTF
TRBJ1-1 | TRBV7-9 | CASSARQGAVPEAFF
TRBJ2-5 | TRBV5-1 | CASSLGAGETQYF
TRBJ1-4 | TRBV4-2 | CASSQEIGVYEKLFF
TRBJ2-1 | TRBV7-9 | CASSLVGLAYEQFF
TRBJ2-7 | TRBV7-9 | CASSPTFAGWNPYEQYF
TRBJ2-7 | TRBV7-2 | CASSLHGGLEQYF
TRBJ2-3 | TRBV7-3 | CASSLAGSTDTQYF
TRBJ1-6 | TRBV30 | CAWSGLRGIGNSPLHF
TRBJ1-2 | TRBV30 | CAWIPTVGGYTF
TRBJ1-1 | TRBV2 | CASRATGTQNTEAFF
TRBJ1-2 | TRBV5-4 | CASSFGTEASGYTF
TRBJ2-1 | TRBV28 | CAGSGPRGEQFF
TRBJ1-1 | TRBV7-2 | CASSIQGKGTEAFF
TRBJ1-3 | TRBV28 | CASSVQGTGNTIYF
TRBJ2-1 | TRBV5-1 | CASSSGTHQLAGVHNEQFF
TRBJ1-2 | TRBV15 | CATSRGTALNYGYTF
TRBJ1-1 | TRBV6-6 | CASSYASHTEAFF
TRBJ2-7 | TRBV18 | CASSPGQNYEQYF
TRBJ1-4 | TRBV9 | CASSGLEQGYWVNEKLFF
TRBJ1-1 | TRBV5-8 | CASSFVGLTNTEAFF
TRBJ2-5 | TRBV6-6 | CASSPPDGETQYF
TRBJ2-7 | TRBV27 | CASTLSRESYEQYF
TRBJ2-7 | TRBV5-1 | CASSRTSPSYEQYF
TRBJ2-3 | TRBV7-2 | CASSQDGLGTDTQYF
TRBJ2-1 | TRBV6-5 | CASSAGLDSYNEQFF
NA | TRBV7-9 | CASSLNGYEQYF
TRBJ2-7 | TRBV5-5 | CASSPGPLTPSYEQYF
TRBJ2-2 | TRBV13 | CASNTPPGELFF
TRBJ2-7 | TRBV28 | CASRPGQGYEQYF
TRBJ1-5 | TRBV6-6 | CASSYSDGGQPQHF
TRBJ2-1 | TRBV11-2 | CASSLVGGGLNEQFF
TRBJ2-3 | TRBV18 | CASSPQGQDTQYF
TRBJ2-1 | TRBV30 | CAWSVALGGGDEQFF
TRBJ2-5 | TRBV7-9 | CASSLVPGQKETQYF
TRBJ2-7 | TRBV5-5 | CASSLAGGSSYEQYF
TRBJ2-7 | TRBV30 | CASGRGNEQYF
TRBJ2-5 | TRBV29-1 | CSVEQQLKKETQYF
TRBJ1-2 | TRBV19 | CASRTGQTRRSDGYTF
TRBJ2-7 | TRBV2 | CASSRDRATYEQYF
TRBJ2-7 | TRBV28 | CASSLGTGVLRSSYEQYF
TRBJ1-1 | TRBV27 | CASSLIFLGQPNTEAFF
TRBJ2-5 | TRBV5-5 | CASSLAFPGPGGRETQYF
TRBJ1-6 | TRBV25-1 | CASRGTVYNSPLHF
TRBJ2-4 | TRBV18 | CASSDGQGSNIQYF
TRBJ2-1 | TRBV7-3 | CASSRIRDSYNEQFF
TRBJ2-5 | TRBV27 | CASSLTGKETQYF
TRBJ2-7 | TRBV10-3 | CAISETAKVGEQYF
TRBJ1-5 | TRBV18 | CASSPAAGDQPQHF